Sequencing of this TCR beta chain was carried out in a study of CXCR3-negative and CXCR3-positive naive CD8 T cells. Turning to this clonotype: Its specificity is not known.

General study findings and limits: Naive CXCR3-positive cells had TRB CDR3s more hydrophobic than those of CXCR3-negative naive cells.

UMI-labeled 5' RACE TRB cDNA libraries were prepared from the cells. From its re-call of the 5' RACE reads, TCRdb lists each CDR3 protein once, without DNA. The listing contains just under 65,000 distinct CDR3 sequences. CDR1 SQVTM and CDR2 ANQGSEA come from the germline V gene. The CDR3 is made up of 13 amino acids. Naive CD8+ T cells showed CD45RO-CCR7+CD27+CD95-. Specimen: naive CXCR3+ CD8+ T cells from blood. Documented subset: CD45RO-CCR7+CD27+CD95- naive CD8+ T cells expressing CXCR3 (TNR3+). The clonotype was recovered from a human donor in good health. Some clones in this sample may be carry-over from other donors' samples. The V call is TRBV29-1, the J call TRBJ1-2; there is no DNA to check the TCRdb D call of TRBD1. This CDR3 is CSVPDSLPYGYTF. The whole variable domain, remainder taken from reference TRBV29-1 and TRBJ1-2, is SAVISQKPSRDICQRGTSLTIQCQVDSQVTMMFWYRQQPGQSLTLIATANQGSEATYESGFVIDKFPISRPNLTFSTLTVSNMSPEDSSIYLCSVPDSLPYGYTFGSGTRLTVV.